What follows are 21 T cell receptor beta chains derived from one specimen sequenced in a study of blood T cell repertoires in COVID-19. The method was immunoSEQ multiplex PCR; TCRdb's version includes in-frame clones alone and lacks a portion of them. The sample yields around 100,000 clones, roughly 80% seen once. Sequencing used peripheral blood. The origin of the receptors is a man aged 65-85 years with active or convalescent COVID-19.

This chain links TRBV25-1 with TRBJ2-7, with 9 bases that match TRBD2. This CDR3 region has 15 residues. Germline V gene sequence: CDR1 MGHDK, CDR2 SYGVNS. Germline trimming cut 3 bases from V and 2 bases from J; bases unmatched to any gene: 5. The CDR3 protein is CASSERSGRTYEQYF. The CDR3 DNA reads TGTGCCAGCAGTGAGCGTAGCGGGAGAACCTACGAGCAGTACTTC.

The chain employs TRBV6-5 and TRBJ2-7; 8 nucleotides line up with TRBD2. The CDR3 is made up of 15 amino acids. The germline V gene encodes CDR1 MNHEY and CDR2 SVGAGI. The V gene end was trimmed by 8 bases and the J gene end by 6 bases; junction bases not matched to a gene: 15. CDR3 in amino acids: CASRSGGARGREQYF. CDR3 bases: TGTGCCAGCCGCTCGGGAGGGGCCCGGGGGCGCGAGCAGTACTTC.

The chain uses TRBV5-6 and TRBJ2-7, with 14 bases fitting TRBD2. J gave up 0 bases and V 5 bases, and 10 bases lay outside the gene matches. Germline V gene sequence: CDR1 SGHDT, CDR2 YYEEEE. CDR3 length equals 18 residues. The CDR3 loop is CASSYGTSGGLSSYEQYF. CDR3 DNA: TGTGCCAGCAGTTACGGGACTAGCGGGGGCCTCAGCTCCTACGAGCAGTACTTC.

The J gene is TRBJ1-6, the V gene TRBV28; possible D gene TRBD1, 6 bases. The CDR3 extends over 16 amino acids. Trimming took off 3 bases at V and 6 bases at J, with 15 bases between the two ends. In germline, CDR1 is MDHEN, CDR2 SYDVKM. The CDR3 loop is CASSFPSGGLNSPLHF. Here the CDR3 DNA reads TGTGCCAGCAGTTTCCCTTCGGGGGGGCTTAATTCACCCCTCCACTTT.

The chain is built from TRBV19 and TRBJ1-5; a weak D match, TRBD1 (5 bases). Trimming removed 7 bases at V and 1 base at J, with 26 bases between. This CDR3 is built from 19 residues. CDR1 and CDR2 from the germline V gene are LNHDA and SQIVND (reference sequence). The CDR3 region is CASTHFLGREGTSNQPQHF. DNA of the CDR3: TGTGCCAGTACGCACTTTTTGGGCAGGGAAGGTACAAGCAATCAGCCCCAGCATTTT.

This clone was detected a few times. The genes are TRBV15 and TRBJ1-1, with D uncertain. The CDR3 runs 13 residues. The V and J ends lost 1 base and 1 base respectively, with 4 bases between them. CDR1 is LNHNV and CDR2 is YYDKDF in the germline V gene (reference sequence). The DNA for the CDR3 is TGTGCCACCAGCAGAGGAGGGAACACTGAAGCTTTCTTT. The encoded protein is CATSRGGNTEAFF.

V gene TRBV19 combines with J gene TRBJ2-3, with D uncertain. Germline V gene sequence: CDR1 LNHDA, CDR2 SQIVND (reference sequence). The CDR3 has 16 amino acids. Trimming shortened V by 1 base and J by 0 bases, and 11 bases separated the two germline ends. The CDR3 DNA follows: TGTGCCAGTAGTATAGGCCCACCTACCAGCACAGATACGCAGTATTTT. This codes for CASSIGPPTSTDTQYF.

V is TRBV30 and J is TRBJ2-3; TRBD2 aligns across 14 bases. J gave up 6 bases and V 3 bases, and 8 bases lay outside the gene matches. The CDR3 sequence is 16 residues long. Germline assignment: CDR1 GTSNPN and CDR2 SVGIG (reference sequence). CDR3 amino acids: CAWSTPRLAGGDTQYF. The DNA for the CDR3 is TGTGCCTGGAGCACCCCTCGACTAGCGGGGGGGGATACGCAGTATTTT.

This rearrangement joins TRBV15 to TRBJ2-7, with 7 bases lining up with TRBD1. Germline-derived CDR1 and CDR2 are LNHNV and YYDKDF (reference sequence). J was trimmed by 3 bases and V by 0 bases; bases with no gene match: 5. CDR3 size: 15 residues. CDR3 DNA: TGTGCCACCAGCAGAGATCAACCAGGGGGCTACGAGCAGTACTTC. Amino acids: CATSRDQPGGYEQYF.

V gene TRBV21-1 combines with J gene TRBJ2-6; the table's D gene call, TRBD2, was not cross checked with the DNA. TRBV21-1 represents a pseudogene. There are 15 residues in the CDR3. The CDR3 DNA is TGTGCCAGCAGCAAAGTCGGTACTAAGTCCAACGTCCTGACTTTC. Translated, it gives CASSKVGTKSNVLTF.

The chain couples TRBV19 to TRBJ1-1; D perhaps matches TRBD1 (5 bases). The germline gives CDR1 LNHDA, CDR2 SQIVND (reference sequence). The CDR3 totals 15 residues. Deletions cut 4 bases from V and 2 bases from J, with 14 bases between. CDR3: CASSTRQSINTEAFF. The CDR3 nucleotides read TGTGCCAGTAGTACTAGACAGTCAATCAACACTGAAGCTTTCTTT. Supplemented by reference TRBV19 and TRBJ1-1, the full variable domain reads DGGITQSPKYLFRKEGQNVTLSCEQNLNHDAMYWYRQDPGQGLRLIYYSQIVNDFQKGDIAEGYSVSREKKESFPLTVTSAQKNPTAFYLCASSTRQSINTEAFFGQGTRLTVV.

This rearrangement joins TRBV9 to TRBJ2-7, with D possibly matching TRBD1 (5 bases). Germline V CDR1 and CDR2: SGDLS, YYNGEE. Trimming took off 1 base at V and 0 bases at J, with 11 bases between the two ends. CDR3 length: 15 amino acids. CDR3 amino acids: CASSVLDTNSYEQYF. CDR3 nucleotide sequence: TGTGCCAGCAGCGTACTGGACACCAACTCCTACGAGCAGTACTTC. The variable domain in full, with the rest retrieved from reference TRBV9 and TRBJ2-7, is DSGVTQTPKHLITATGQRVTLRCSPRSGDLSVYWYQQSLDQGLQFLIQYYNGEERAKGNILERFSAQQFPDLHSELNLSSLELGDSALYFCASSVLDTNSYEQYFGPGTRLTVT.

This clone was counted a single time. The chain joins TRBV4-2 to TRBJ1-3; 8 bases align to TRBD1. In germline, CDR1 is LGHNA, CDR2 YNFKEQ. V was clipped by 1 base and J by 3 bases; unmatched bases: 5. The CDR3 covers 16 residues. CDR3 sequence reads: CASSQGADRVGNTIYF. The CDR3 region has the DNA TGTGCCAGCAGCCAAGGGGCGGACAGGGTTGGAAACACCATATATTTT.

The V and J genes are TRBV2 and TRBJ2-3; tentatively, D is TRBD2 (6 bases). The CDR3 spans 15 residues. Trimming stripped 6 bases from V and 2 bases from J, with 15 bases between. CDR1 is SNHLY and CDR2 is FYNNEI in the germline V gene. CDR3 region: CASSAGGVYTDTQYF. CDR3 nucleotide sequence: TGTGCCAGCAGCGCCGGCGGGGTCTACACAGATACGCAGTATTTT.

The chain links TRBV19 to TRBJ1-1, with TRBD1 matching 10 bases. V lost 6 bases and J lost 3; bases outside the gene matches: 1. From germline, CDR1 is LNHDA and CDR2 SQIVND (reference sequence). The CDR3 is 13 amino acids. DNA of the CDR3: TGTGCCAGTAGGACAGGGGGCCACACTGAAGCTTTCTTT. Its translation: CASRTGGHTEAFF.

The CDR3 loop is CASNREFYEQYF. CDR3 sequence (DNA): TGTGCCAGCAACAGGGAGTTCTACGAGCAGTACTTC. The rearrangement links TRBV6-5 to TRBJ2-7; the D gene is possibly TRBD1 (6 bases). The CDR3 covers 12 residues. V was shortened by 7 bases and J by 3 bases, with 10 bases between the two germline ends. In germline, CDR1 is MNHEY, CDR2 SVGAGI.

The CDR3 nucleotides are TGCGCCAGCAGCTTGGATCCGTACAATGAGCAGTTCTTC. It is translated as CASSLDPYNEQFF. V usage is TRBV5-1 and J usage is TRBJ2-1; D is ambiguous. The ends were cut back, 0 bases at V and 4 bases at J, with 5 bases in the middle. CDR3 length equals 13 residues. Germline V gene data show CDR1 as SGHRS and CDR2 as YFSETQ.

V usage is TRBV2 and J usage is TRBJ2-3; 9 bases line up with TRBD2. The CDR3 is made up of 15 amino acids. V shed 1 base and J 2 bases; nucleotides not matched to a gene: 1. Germline V lookup: CDR1 SNHLY, CDR2 FYNNEI. The CDR3 protein is CASSEERGATDTQYF. The CDR3 region has the DNA TGTGCCAGCAGTGAAGAGCGGGGGGCCACAGATACGCAGTATTTT.

As concerns this clone: Additional DNA sequences in this sample encode the identical CDR3. The rearrangement joins TRBV4-3 to TRBJ2-7; the match to TRBD1 covers 8 bases. With 1 base clipped from V and 4 bases from J, the junction kept 3 bases outside the gene matches. The CDR3 runs 14 residues. Germline loops: CDR1 LGHNA, CDR2 YSLEER. The CDR3 DNA reads TGCGCCAGCAGCCAAGGTCAGGGGGCTTACGAGCAGTACTTC. Amino acid sequence: CASSQGQGAYEQYF.

The chain couples TRBV7-9 to TRBJ2-3; TRBD2 matches at 8 bases. In germline, CDR1 is SEHNR, CDR2 FQNEAQ (reference sequence). After removal of 2 bases from V and 2 bases from J, the junction contained 6 bases not matched to a gene. The CDR3 consists of 16 residues. DNA of the CDR3: TGTGCCAGCAGCTTACCCTTAGCGGGGTCCACAGATACGCAGTATTTT. Its translation is CASSLPLAGSTDTQYF.

CDR3 in DNA: TGTGCCAGCAGCTCCCCCTCCGGGACAGGGGTAGGTGAGCAGTTCTTC. Translated: CASSSPSGTGVGEQFF. The V gene is TRBV9, the J gene TRBJ2-1, with TRBD1 matching over 10 bases. Trimming cost V 4 bases and J 9 bases; bases outside gene matches: 13. This CDR3 contains 16 residues. CDR1 is SGDLS, CDR2 YYNGEE, per germline.